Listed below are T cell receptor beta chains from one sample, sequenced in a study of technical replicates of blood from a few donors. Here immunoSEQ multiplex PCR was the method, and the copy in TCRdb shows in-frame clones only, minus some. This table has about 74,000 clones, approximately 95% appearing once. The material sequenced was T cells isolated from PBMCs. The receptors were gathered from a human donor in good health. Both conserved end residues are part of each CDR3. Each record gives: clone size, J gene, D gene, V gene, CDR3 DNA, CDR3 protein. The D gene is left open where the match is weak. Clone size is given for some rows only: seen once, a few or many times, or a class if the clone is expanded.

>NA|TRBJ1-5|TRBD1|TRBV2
TGTGCCAGCAGGCTTGGACAGGGGGGCAATCAGCCCCAGCATTTT
CASRLGQGGNQPQHF
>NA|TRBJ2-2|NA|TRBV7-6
TGTGCCAGCAGCTCGGTTACTCCCGGGGAGCTGTTTTTT
CASSSVTPGELFF
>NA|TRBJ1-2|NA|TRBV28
TGTGCCAGCTTTTTTAATGGCTACACCTTC
CASFFNGYTF
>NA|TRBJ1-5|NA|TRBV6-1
TGTGCCAGCAGGGGGGGGTATACGTATCAGCCCCAGCATTTT
CASRGGYTYQPQHF
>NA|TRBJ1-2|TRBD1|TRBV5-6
TGTGCCAGCAGTCGATGGGACAGGGGACACTATGGCTACACCTTC
CASSRWDRGHYGYTF
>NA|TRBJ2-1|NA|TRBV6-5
TGTGCCAGCAGTTACGGGGCGGGGAGTGTCAATGAGCAGTTCTTC
CASSYGAGSVNEQFF
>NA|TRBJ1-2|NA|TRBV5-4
TGTGCCAGCAGCTTGGCTGGGACACTCTATGGCTACACCTTC
CASSLAGTLYGYTF
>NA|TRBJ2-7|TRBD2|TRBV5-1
TGCGCCAGCAGCTCTGGGGGGGGACCGACGAGGGAGCAGTACTTC
CASSSGGGPTREQYF
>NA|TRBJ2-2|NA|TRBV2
TGTGCCAGCCGTGAGACTGCTAACACCGGGGAGCTGTTTTTT
CASRETANTGELFF
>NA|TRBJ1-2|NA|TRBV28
TGTGCCAGCAGTTTAAGGGGTTCCCCAAGCTACACCTTC
CASSLRGSPSYTF
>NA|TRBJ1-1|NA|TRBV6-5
TGTGCCAGCAGTTACTCGGACACTAACACTGAAGCTTTCTTT
CASSYSDTNTEAFF
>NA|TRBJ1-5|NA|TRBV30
TGTGCCTGGAGTGGAGGGATAATTCAGCCCCAGCATTTT
CAWSGGIIQPQHF
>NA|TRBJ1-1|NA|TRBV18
TGTGCCAGCTCACCACCGTATAGATTGGACAGCCTGAACACTGAAGCTTTCTTT
CASSPPYRLDSLNTEAFF
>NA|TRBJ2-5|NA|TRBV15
TGTGCCACCAGCAGAGATGGGGCAGCTAAAGAGACCCAGTACTTC
CATSRDGAAKETQYF
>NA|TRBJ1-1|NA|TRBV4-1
TGCGCCAGCAGCCGAACGCGCCGGGAGTTGTTTGAAGCTTTCTTT
CASSRTRRELFEAFF
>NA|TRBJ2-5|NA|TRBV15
TGTGCCACCAGCAGAGGTAGCTGGAGCGACCAAGAGACCCAGTACTTC
CATSRGSWSDQETQYF
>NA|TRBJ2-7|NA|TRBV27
TGTGCCAGCAGTTTGAGTAGCGCGACCCAAACCTACGAGCAGTACTTC
CASSLSSATQTYEQYF
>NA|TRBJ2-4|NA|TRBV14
TGTGCCAGCAGCCAAGGGTACAGGGACCAACTAGCCAAAAACATTCAGTACTTC
CASSQGYRDQLAKNIQYF
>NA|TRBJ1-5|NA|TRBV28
TGTGCCACCGACCCCGGGGGGAATCAGCCCCAGCATTTT
CATDPGGNQPQHF
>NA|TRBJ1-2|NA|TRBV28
TGTGCCAGCAGCCCGCCTCGGGGGTGGTCGGACGGCTACACCTTC
CASSPPRGWSDGYTF
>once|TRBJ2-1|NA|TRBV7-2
TGTGCCAGCAGGTCTGGGGGGGCGTTGCGTGAGCAGTTCTTC
CASRSGGALREQFF
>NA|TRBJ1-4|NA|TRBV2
TGTGCCAGCTTCGGGGCTAATGAAAAACTGTTTTTT
CASFGANEKLFF
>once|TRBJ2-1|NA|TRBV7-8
TGTGCCAGCAGCTTGGATAAGCAGGACAATGAGCAGTTCTTC
CASSLDKQDNEQFF
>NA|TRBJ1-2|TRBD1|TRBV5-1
TGCGCCAGCAGCTCAGACAGGGCCTATGGCTACACCTTC
CASSSDRAYGYTF
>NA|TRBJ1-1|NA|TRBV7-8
TGTGCCAGCACCTCGTCAGGGAAGGCCTCTGAAGCTTTCTTT
CASTSSGKASEAFF
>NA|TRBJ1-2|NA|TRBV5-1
TGCGCCAGCAGCTCTGGGGGGGCATTCCTTGGCTACACCTTC
CASSSGGAFLGYTF
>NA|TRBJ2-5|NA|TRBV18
TGTGCCAGCTCACCCCTGGGCCCAACAAAGACCCAGTACTTC
CASSPLGPTKTQYF
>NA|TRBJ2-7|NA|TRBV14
TGTGCCAGCAGCCTCGCGCTGTCCTACGAGCAGTACTTC
CASSLALSYEQYF
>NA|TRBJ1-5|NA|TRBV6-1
TGTGCCAGCAGTGAAGGACGACAGGTCAATCGAAATCAGCCCCAGCATTTT
CASSEGRQVNRNQPQHF
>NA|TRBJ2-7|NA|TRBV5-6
TGTGCCAGCAGTAATGGACTTACTACTGCCTACGAGCAGTACTTC
CASSNGLTTAYEQYF
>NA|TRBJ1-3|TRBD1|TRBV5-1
TGCGCCAGCAGCTTGGGGGACAGTGGAAACACCATATATTTT
CASSLGDSGNTIYF
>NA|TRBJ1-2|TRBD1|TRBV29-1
TGCAGCGTTTCCGGGACAGGCAACTATGGCTACACCTTC
CSVSGTGNYGYTF
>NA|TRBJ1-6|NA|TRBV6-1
TGTGCCAGCAGTGGAGCACTGCTTTCCTCCTATAATTCACCCCTCCACTTT
CASSGALLSSYNSPLHF
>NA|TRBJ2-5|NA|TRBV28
TGTGCCAGCAGGGGGCGCGTGGAGACCCAGTACTTC
CASRGRVETQYF
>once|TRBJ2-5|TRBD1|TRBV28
TGTGCCAGCAGTCCACAGGGGGAAGAGACCCAGTACTTC
CASSPQGEETQYF
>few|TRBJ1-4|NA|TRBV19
TGTGCCAGTAGTATAGGGAGCGGCGAAAAACTGTTTTTT
CASSIGSGEKLFF
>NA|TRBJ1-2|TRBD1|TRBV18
TGTGCCAGCTCACCGCTATCGGACAGGAACTATGGCTACACCTTC
CASSPLSDRNYGYTF
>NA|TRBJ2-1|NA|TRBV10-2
TGCGCCAGCAGCCTTCCGGGACTCCACCCCATGTACTCCTACAATGAGCAGTTCTTC
CASSLPGLHPMYSYNEQFF
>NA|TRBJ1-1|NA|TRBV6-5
TGTGCCAGCAGTCTACAGGTGAACACTGAAGCTTTCTTT
CASSLQVNTEAFF
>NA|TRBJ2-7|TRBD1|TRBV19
TGTGCCAGTAGTCCCGGGACAGGACCCTCCTACGAGCAGTACTTC
CASSPGTGPSYEQYF
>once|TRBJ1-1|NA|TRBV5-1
TGCGCCAGCAGCTTATATGACCCGGGGGAGAACACTGAAGCTTTCTTT
CASSLYDPGENTEAFF
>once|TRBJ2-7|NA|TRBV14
TGTGCCAGCAGCCCCGGAGGTTCAATCTCCTACGAGCAGTACTTC
CASSPGGSISYEQYF
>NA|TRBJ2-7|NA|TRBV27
TGTGCCAGCAGTTTGGGCAGGGCCATAGAGTCCTACGAGCAGTACTTC
CASSLGRAIESYEQYF
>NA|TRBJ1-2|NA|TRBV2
TGTGCCAGCAGTGTACCGGGAGGGGCGAATGGCTACACCTTC
CASSVPGGANGYTF
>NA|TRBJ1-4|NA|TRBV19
TGTGCCAGTAATGATTTTGGGCGGGAGGAAAAACTGTTTTTT
CASNDFGREEKLFF
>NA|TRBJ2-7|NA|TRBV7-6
TGTGCCAGCAGCTTAGGGGCGAGCTCCTACGAGCAGTACTTC
CASSLGASSYEQYF
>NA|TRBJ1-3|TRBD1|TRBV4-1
TGCGCCAGCAGCATCACAGGGGACTCTGGAAACACCATATATTTT
CASSITGDSGNTIYF
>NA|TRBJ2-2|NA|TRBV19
TGTGCCAGTAGTATGTCCGGTACGAACACCGGGGAGCTGTTTTTT
CASSMSGTNTGELFF
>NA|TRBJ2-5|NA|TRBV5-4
TGTGCCAGCAGCGGTTGGGCGCTGGGAGGAGAGACCCAGTACTTC
CASSGWALGGETQYF
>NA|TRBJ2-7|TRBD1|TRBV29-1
TGCAGCGTTGTGGACAGGGGGCGGGTGGAGCAGTACTTC
CSVVDRGRVEQYF
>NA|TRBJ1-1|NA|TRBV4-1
TGCGCCAGCAGCCAAGATTCTCGGGGCACTGAAGCTTTCTTT
CASSQDSRGTEAFF
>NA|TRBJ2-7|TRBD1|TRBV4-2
TGTGCCAGCAGCCAACAGACAGGGACCTCCTACGAGCAGTACTTC
CASSQQTGTSYEQYF
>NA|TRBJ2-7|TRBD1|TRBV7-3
TGTGCCAGCAGCAGGGACAGGGAACACGAGCAGTACTTC
CASSRDREHEQYF